A selection of T cell receptor beta chains follows, all from one sample in a study of identical twins. In TCRdb, the 5' RACE reads were re-called with MiXCR into one record per CDR3 protein. Of hundreds of thousands of distinct CDR3 sequences in the sample, 5.5% to 7.5% were seen once. Sequenced: naive T cells sorted from blood. The receptors were gathered from a man between 18 and 35 years old in good health. Both conserved end residues are part of each CDR3. Fields, in order: V gene, J gene, clone size, D gene, CDR3 DNA, CDR3 protein. The D gene is left open where the match is weak. Not every row has a clone size; where given, it reads once, few, many or a size class.

>TRBV29-1|TRBJ2-3|-|TRBD2
TGCAGCGTTGAATGGACTAGCGGAGAGAGGGATACGCAGTATTTT
CSVEWTSGERDTQYF
>TRBV27|TRBJ2-5|-|-
TGTGCCAGCAGCCCTTTAAGCTCAGAGACCCAGTACTTC
CASSPLSSETQYF
>TRBV20-1|TRBJ2-3|many|-
TGCAGTGCCAATCCTAGCGAGGGCACAGATACGCAGTATTTT
CSANPSEGTDTQYF
>TRBV6-1|TRBJ2-7|few|TRBD2
TGTGCCACGGGGGGGCAAAGCGACGAGCAGTACTTC
CATGGQSDEQYF
>TRBV27|TRBJ1-2|many|-
TGTGCCAGCAGATCCAGTCCGGGGGGATATGGCTACACCTTC
CASRSSPGGYGYTF
>TRBV4-2|TRBJ2-2|-|-
TGTGCCAGCAGCCGCGCGGCGATTATCGGACCCAACACCGGGGAGCTGTTTTTT
CASSRAAIIGPNTGELFF
>TRBV10-3|TRBJ2-2|-|-
TGTGCCTCCGGAGGAGTTAACACCGGGGAGCTGTTTTTT
CASGGVNTGELFF
>TRBV4-2|TRBJ2-1|-|-
TGTGCCAGCAGCCCCCTTGGGGGCGGGAGTAGGGGCAATGAGCAGTTCTTC
CASSPLGGGSRGNEQFF
>TRBV20-1|TRBJ2-7|many|TRBD2
TGCAGTGCTAGGGGAAGCGGGGCCCCTTTTTACGAGCAGTACTTC
CSARGSGAPFYEQYF
>TRBV5-1|TRBJ2-5|many|-
TGCGCCAGCAGCCCCTTCGGGAGAATTGGTGAGACCCAGTACTTC
CASSPFGRIGETQYF
>TRBV30|TRBJ2-1|few|-
TGTGCCTCCAGGACTTCCTACAATGAGCAGTTCTTC
CASRTSYNEQFF
>TRBV12-3/TRBV12-4|TRBJ2-3|many|TRBD2
TGTGCCAGCAGTAGCGGGAGAACCCTCCAAAGCACAGATACGCAGTATTTT
CASSSGRTLQSTDTQYF
>TRBV7-2|TRBJ1-4|many|-
TGTGCCAGCAGCTTTTCCAGGACTAATGAAAAACTGTTTTTT
CASSFSRTNEKLFF
>TRBV18|TRBJ1-4|-|TRBD1
TGTGCCAGCTCACGGGACAGGCCTTCAACTAATGAAAAACTGTTTTTT
CASSRDRPSTNEKLFF
>TRBV5-1|TRBJ1-1|-|TRBD1
TGCGCCAGCAGCCCGCGACAGGGAGGTCCAAAGACTGAAGCTTTCTTT
CASSPRQGGPKTEAFF
>TRBV6-5|TRBJ1-6|many|-
TGTGCCAGCAGTTATGGGGGACTCAAAAATTCACCCCTCCACTTT
CASSYGGLKNSPLHF
>TRBV28|TRBJ2-1|many|-
TGTGCCAGCAGCCTTTTTACCGAGCAGTTCTTC
CASSLFTEQFF
>TRBV11-2|TRBJ1-4|-|-
TGTGCCAGCAGCCACGTAGGGCCAACTAATGAAAAACTGTTTTTT
CASSHVGPTNEKLFF
>TRBV2|TRBJ2-3|few|-
TGTGCCAGCAGTGAAGTGGGTGAAGGTACGCAGTATTTT
CASSEVGEGTQYF
>TRBV15|TRBJ2-5|many|-
TGTGCCACCAGCAGAGATAGGGGGGACCGGGAGACCCAGTACTTC
CATSRDRGDRETQYF
>TRBV29-1|TRBJ2-1|many|TRBD1
TGCAGCGCCCTCAAAGGGACAGTTAACAATGAGCAGTTCTTC
CSALKGTVNNEQFF
>TRBV12-3/TRBV12-4|TRBJ2-1|many|-
TGTGCCAGCAGGCCCCGGGGATTCCTCGCGGTGGCTGAGCAGTTCTTC
CASRPRGFLAVAEQFF
>TRBV3-1|TRBJ2-2|-|-
TGTGCCAGCAGCCAAGTCGGCGGGGCCGGGGAGCTGTTTTTT
CASSQVGGAGELFF
>TRBV9|TRBJ2-3|many|TRBD2
TGTGCCAGCAGCGTTGAGATGACTAGCGGTGACACAGATACGCAGTATTTT
CASSVEMTSGDTDTQYF
>TRBV29-1|TRBJ1-1|many|-
TGCAGCCTGCGCGACAGGCTGAGCACTGAAGCTTTCTTT
CSLRDRLSTEAFF
>TRBV7-3|TRBJ2-3|-|-
TGTGCCAGCAGCTTAACGCGGGCAGAGGATACGCAGTATTTT
CASSLTRAEDTQYF
>TRBV12-3/TRBV12-4|TRBJ1-5|many|-
TGTGCCAGCAGTGAGCCCAATCAGCCCCAGCATTTT
CASSEPNQPQHF
>TRBV5-1|TRBJ2-2|many|-
TGCGCCAGCAGCTTGGATCAGGGGATCGCCGGGGAGCTGTTTTTT
CASSLDQGIAGELFF
>TRBV20-1|TRBJ1-5|many|-
TGCAGTGCTGTAGATCCCGGAGAAATAAATCAGCCCCAGCATTTT
CSAVDPGEINQPQHF
>TRBV7-2|TRBJ2-4|many|-
TGTGCCAGCAGCTTAGTTGTGTCGGGGCTAGCCAAAAACATTCAGTACTTC
CASSLVVSGLAKNIQYF
>TRBV4-3|TRBJ2-1|few|TRBD2
TGCGCCAGCAGCCAAGATTTAATCGGGAGGGTCAATGAGCAGTTCTTC
CASSQDLIGRVNEQFF
>TRBV7-9|TRBJ1-1|many|TRBD1
TGTGCCAGCAGCGAAACTCAGGGGGAGACTGAAGCTTTCTTT
CASSETQGETEAFF
>TRBV29-1|TRBJ2-1|many|TRBD1
TGCAGCTGGGGGACAGGGCGAGTCAATGAGCAGTTCTTC
CSWGTGRVNEQFF
>TRBV7-2|TRBJ2-7|few|-
TGTGCCAGCAGCTTAGATACAGGGAGGAGATACGAGCAGTACTTC
CASSLDTGRRYEQYF
>TRBV2|TRBJ2-5|few|-
TGTGCCAGCAAAAACGGGAGAATCGCAGAGACCCAGTACTTC
CASKNGRIAETQYF
>TRBV28|TRBJ2-1|many|TRBD1
TGTGCCAGCAGTTCGAGGTGGGGACAGGGAGCCAATGAGCAGTTCTTC
CASSSRWGQGANEQFF
>TRBV27|TRBJ2-5|many|-
TGTGCCAGCAGTTTCCGGGTTTACCAAGAGACCCAGTACTTC
CASSFRVYQETQYF
>TRBV4-1|TRBJ2-3|few|-
TGCGCCAGCAGCCAAGATCTCCGGGGACCTAGCATAGATACGCAGTATTTT
CASSQDLRGPSIDTQYF
>TRBV20-1|TRBJ1-2|-|TRBD1
TGCAGTGCCTCGCTTTTAGGGGGCGAGGTAAAAGATGGCTACACCTTC
CSASLLGGEVKDGYTF
>TRBV19|TRBJ2-7|-|-
TGTGCCAGTAGTGGGGGAAGCCGGAGCGAGCAGTACTTC
CASSGGSRSEQYF
>TRBV20-1|TRBJ2-3|many|TRBD1
TGCAGTGCTAGGGGACAGGGGACAGATACGCAGTATTTT
CSARGQGTDTQYF
>TRBV4-2|TRBJ2-1|many|TRBD2
TGTGCCAGCAGCCAATCTTCTAGCGGGGCCTACAATGAGCAGTTCTTC
CASSQSSSGAYNEQFF
>TRBV5-1|TRBJ1-2|-|TRBD1
TGCGCCAGCAGCTTCGGGACAGGGAGGTTGGACTATGGCTACACCTTC
CASSFGTGRLDYGYTF
>TRBV13|TRBJ1-5|-|TRBD1
TGTGCCAGCAGCTTAGGGACAGGGGGCAACAATCAGCCCCAGCATTTT
CASSLGTGGNNQPQHF
>TRBV3-1|TRBJ2-1|-|-
TGTGCCAGCAGCCCGGGAACCGGGACTGAAAATGAGCAGTTCTTC
CASSPGTGTENEQFF
>TRBV28|TRBJ2-1|many|TRBD2
TGTGCCAGCAGTGCAAGCGGGAGCGGGGTAAATGAGCAGTTCTTC
CASSASGSGVNEQFF
>TRBV27|TRBJ2-3|-|-
TGTGCCAGCAGTCGTATCCGGGCCCCCGATTTCACAGATACGCAGTATTTT
CASSRIRAPDFTDTQYF
>TRBV24-1|TRBJ2-1|many|TRBD2
TGTGCCACCAGTGATGCTAGCGGGGCGTCCTGGGATGAGCAGTTCTTC
CATSDASGASWDEQFF
>TRBV20-1|TRBJ1-1|few|-
TGCAGTGCCTGGATATCGGAGGGAGACAAGGCGAACACTGAAGCTTTCTTT
CSAWISEGDKANTEAFF
>TRBV12-3/TRBV12-4|TRBJ2-2|many|-
TGTGCCAGCAGTTTAGTGGGTCGGGGACCCGGGGAGCTGTTTTTT
CASSLVGRGPGELFF
>TRBV7-9|TRBJ2-3|-|-
TGTGCCAGCACCTCACTAGGGAGCACAGATACGCAGTATTTT
CASTSLGSTDTQYF
>TRBV29-1|TRBJ2-4|many|-
TGCAGCGTTCAGACCAGGGCCAAAAACATTCAGTACTTC
CSVQTRAKNIQYF
>TRBV6-2/TRBV6-3|TRBJ2-7|many|TRBD2
TGTGCCAGCATCGGGACTAGCGGGATTCCCTCCTACGAGCAGTACTTC
CASIGTSGIPSYEQYF
>TRBV7-6|TRBJ2-3|-|-
TGTGCCAGCAGCTATCAACGGGATACGCAGTATTTT
CASSYQRDTQYF
>TRBV24-1|TRBJ2-5|-|-
TGTGCCACCAGTGAACATGGACGGGCAGTCCAAGAGACCCAGTACTTC
CATSEHGRAVQETQYF
>TRBV7-8|TRBJ2-1|many|TRBD2
TGTGCCAGCAGGCAGCGGGAGACCTACAATGAGCAGTTCTTC
CASRQRETYNEQFF
>TRBV24-1|TRBJ2-1|many|-
TGTGCCACCAGTGCGGGCGGGACAAGCTCCTACAATGAGCAGTTCTTC
CATSAGGTSSYNEQFF
>TRBV4-3|TRBJ2-7|-|-
TGCGCCAGCAGCCAAGATGTAGCGGTGAGCTACGAGCAGTACTTC
CASSQDVAVSYEQYF